This T cell receptor (beta chain) emerged from a study of OX40 agonist ivuxolimab in advanced cancers. The method was immunoSEQ multiplex PCR; TCRdb's version includes in-frame clones alone and lacks a portion of them. The sample records approximately 100,000 clones, around 90% being singletons. Enrollment shut out patients with autoimmune disease history or systemic immunosuppression. J lost 8 bases, V lost 7 bases, and 5 bases had no gene match. This CDR3 comprises 14 residues. Per germline, CDR1 MDHEN and CDR2 SYDVKM. This specimen consisted of CD4+ or CD8+ T cells sorted from blood, obtained in a trial of the OX40 agonist ivuxolimab. The chain uses TRBV28 and TRBJ2-1, with TRBD2 identical over 13 bases. The sequence came from an adult with an advanced solid tumor such as melanoma, head and neck, liver or kidney cancer. The DNA for the CDR3 is TGTGCCAGCATCACTAGCGGGGGGGCCTATGAGCAGTTCTTC. This gives the protein CASITSGGAYEQFF.